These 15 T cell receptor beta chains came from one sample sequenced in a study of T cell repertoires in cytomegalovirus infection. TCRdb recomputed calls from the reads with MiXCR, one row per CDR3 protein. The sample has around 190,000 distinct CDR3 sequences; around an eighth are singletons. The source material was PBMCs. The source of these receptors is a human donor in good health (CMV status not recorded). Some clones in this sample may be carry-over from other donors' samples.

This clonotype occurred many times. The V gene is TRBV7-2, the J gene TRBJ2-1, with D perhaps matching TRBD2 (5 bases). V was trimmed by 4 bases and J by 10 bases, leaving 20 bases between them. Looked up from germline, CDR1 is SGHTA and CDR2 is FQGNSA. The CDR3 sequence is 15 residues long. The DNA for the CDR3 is TGTGCCAGCAGCTCTACCCAGGTAAGGCCGGGGGAGCAGTTCTTC. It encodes CASSSTQVRPGEQFF.

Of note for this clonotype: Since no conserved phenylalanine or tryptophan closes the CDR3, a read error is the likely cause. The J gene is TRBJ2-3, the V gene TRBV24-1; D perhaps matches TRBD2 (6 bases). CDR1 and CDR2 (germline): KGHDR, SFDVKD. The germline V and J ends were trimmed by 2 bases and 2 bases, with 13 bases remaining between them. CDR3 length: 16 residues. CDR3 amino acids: CATSDWREAYTDTQYY. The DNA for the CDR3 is TGTGCCACCAGTGATTGGAGGGAGGCCTACACAGATACGCAGTATTAT.

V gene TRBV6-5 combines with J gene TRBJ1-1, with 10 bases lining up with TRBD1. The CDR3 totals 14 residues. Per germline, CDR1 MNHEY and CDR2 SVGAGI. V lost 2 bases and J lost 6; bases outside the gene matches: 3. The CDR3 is CASSYPGTGAEAFF. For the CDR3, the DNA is TGTGCCAGCAGTTACCCTGGGACAGGGGCTGAAGCTTTCTTT.

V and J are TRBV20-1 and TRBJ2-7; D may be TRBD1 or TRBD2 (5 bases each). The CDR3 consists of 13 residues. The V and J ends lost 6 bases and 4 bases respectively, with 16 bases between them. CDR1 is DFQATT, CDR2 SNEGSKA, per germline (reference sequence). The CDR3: CSALGVGDYEQYF. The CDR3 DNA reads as TGCAGTGCCCTGGGGGTAGGGGATTACGAGCAGTACTTC.

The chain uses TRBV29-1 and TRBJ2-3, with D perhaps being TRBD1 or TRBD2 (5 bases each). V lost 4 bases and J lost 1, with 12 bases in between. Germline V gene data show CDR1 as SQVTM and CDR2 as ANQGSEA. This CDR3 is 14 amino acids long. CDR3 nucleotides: TGCAGCGTTGGCAGGGACCGGCGCACAGATACGCAGTATTTT. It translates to CSVGRDRRTDTQYF.

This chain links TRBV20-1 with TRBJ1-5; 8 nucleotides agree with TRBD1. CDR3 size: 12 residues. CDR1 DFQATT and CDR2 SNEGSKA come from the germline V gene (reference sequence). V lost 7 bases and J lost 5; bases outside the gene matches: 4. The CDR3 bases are TGCAGTGTAGAGACAGGGGATCAGCCCCAGCATTTT. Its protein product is CSVETGDQPQHF.

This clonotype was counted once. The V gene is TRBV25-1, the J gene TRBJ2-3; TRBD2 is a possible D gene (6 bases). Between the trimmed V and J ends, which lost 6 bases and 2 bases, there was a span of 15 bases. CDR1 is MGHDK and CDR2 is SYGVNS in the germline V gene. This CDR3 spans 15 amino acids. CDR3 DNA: TGTGCCAGCAGCGTACCTAGCGACGTCACAGATACGCAGTATTTT. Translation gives CASSVPSDVTDTQYF.

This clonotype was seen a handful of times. CDR3 region: CSAPKGKKETQYF. The CDR3 region has the DNA TGCAGTGCACCGAAGGGGAAAAAAGAGACCCAGTACTTC. The genes are TRBV20-1 and TRBJ2-5; a possible D gene is TRBD1 (5 bases). The V gene lost 6 bases and the J gene lost 3 bases, with 14 bases spanning the gap. CDR1 is DFQATT and CDR2 is SNEGSKA in the germline V gene (reference sequence). This CDR3 is 13 amino acids long.

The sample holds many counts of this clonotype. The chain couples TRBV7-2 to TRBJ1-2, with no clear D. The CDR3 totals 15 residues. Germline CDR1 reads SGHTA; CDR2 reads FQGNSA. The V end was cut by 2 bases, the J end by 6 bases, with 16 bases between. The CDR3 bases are TGTGCCAGCAGCTTATACACGACGCCAGGCAATGGCTACACCTTC. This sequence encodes CASSLYTTPGNGYTF.

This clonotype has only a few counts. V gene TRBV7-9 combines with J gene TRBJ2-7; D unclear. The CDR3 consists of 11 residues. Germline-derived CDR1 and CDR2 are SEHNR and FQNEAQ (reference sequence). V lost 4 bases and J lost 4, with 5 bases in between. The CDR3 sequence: CASSSQYEQYF. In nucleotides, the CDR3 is TGTGCCAGCAGCTCACAGTACGAGCAGTACTTC. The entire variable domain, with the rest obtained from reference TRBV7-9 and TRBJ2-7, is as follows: DTGVSQNPRHKITKRGQNVTFRCDPISEHNRLYWYRQTLGQGPEFLTYFQNEAQLEKSRLLSDRFSAERPKGSFSTLEIQRTEQGDSAMYLCASSSQYEQYFGPGTRLTVT.

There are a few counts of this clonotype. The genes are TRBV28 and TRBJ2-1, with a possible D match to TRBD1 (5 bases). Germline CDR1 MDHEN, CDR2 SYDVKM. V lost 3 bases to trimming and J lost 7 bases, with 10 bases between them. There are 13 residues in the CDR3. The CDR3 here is CASSLDTGNEQFF. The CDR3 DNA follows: TGTGCCAGCAGTTTGGACACTGGAAATGAGCAGTTCTTC.

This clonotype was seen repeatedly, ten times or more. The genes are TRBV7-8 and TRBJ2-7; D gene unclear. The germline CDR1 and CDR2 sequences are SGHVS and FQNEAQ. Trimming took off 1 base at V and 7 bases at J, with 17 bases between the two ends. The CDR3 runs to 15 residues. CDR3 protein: CASSLVGGSPQEQYF. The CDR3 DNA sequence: TGTGCCAGCAGCTTAGTTGGCGGATCTCCTCAAGAGCAGTACTTC.

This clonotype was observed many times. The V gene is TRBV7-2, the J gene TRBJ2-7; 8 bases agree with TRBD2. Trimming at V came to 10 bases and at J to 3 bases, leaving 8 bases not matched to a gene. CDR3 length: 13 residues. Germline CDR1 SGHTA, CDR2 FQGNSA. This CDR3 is CATGSGGGYEQYF. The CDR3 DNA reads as TGTGCCACCGGCAGCGGGGGAGGCTACGAGCAGTACTTC.

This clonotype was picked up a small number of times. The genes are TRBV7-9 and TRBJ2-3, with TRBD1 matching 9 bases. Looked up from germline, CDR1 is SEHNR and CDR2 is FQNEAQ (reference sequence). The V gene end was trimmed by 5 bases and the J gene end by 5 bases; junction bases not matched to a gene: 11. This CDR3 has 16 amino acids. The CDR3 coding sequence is TGTGCCAGCAGCCATAGGTGGGGACAGGGAAAAGATACGCAGTATTTT. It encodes CASSHRWGQGKDTQYF. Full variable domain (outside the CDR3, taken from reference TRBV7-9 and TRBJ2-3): DTGVSQNPRHKITKRGQNVTFRCDPISEHNRLYWYRQTLGQGPEFLTYFQNEAQLEKSRLLSDRFSAERPKGSFSTLEIQRTEQGDSAMYLCASSHRWGQGKDTQYFGPGTRLTVL.

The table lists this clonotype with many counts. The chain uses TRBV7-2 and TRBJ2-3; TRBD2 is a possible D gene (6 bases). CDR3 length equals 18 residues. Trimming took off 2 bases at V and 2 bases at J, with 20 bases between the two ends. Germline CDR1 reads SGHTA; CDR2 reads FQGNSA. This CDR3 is CASSLYRRGTRPTDTQYF. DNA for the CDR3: TGTGCCAGCAGCTTATACAGGCGGGGCACCCGGCCCACAGATACGCAGTATTTT.